This entry is about one T cell receptor beta chain. These data belong to a study of control samples from healthy donors and cancer patients. V dropped 4 bases and J dropped 6 bases, with 11 bases sitting between them. Germline loops: CDR1 SGDLS, CDR2 YYNGEE. The CDR3 runs 12 residues. TCRdb keeps only in-frame clones here, not all; method: immunoSEQ multiplex PCR. The profile shows about 220,000 clones, around 94% of them singletons. This sequence originates from a man in his fifties in good health. Material: blood. This chain links TRBV9 with TRBJ2-7; D ambiguous. Here the CDR3 DNA reads TGTGCCAGCAGCCAGCTCCCAGGCGAGCAGTACTTC. Protein product: CASSQLPGEQYF.